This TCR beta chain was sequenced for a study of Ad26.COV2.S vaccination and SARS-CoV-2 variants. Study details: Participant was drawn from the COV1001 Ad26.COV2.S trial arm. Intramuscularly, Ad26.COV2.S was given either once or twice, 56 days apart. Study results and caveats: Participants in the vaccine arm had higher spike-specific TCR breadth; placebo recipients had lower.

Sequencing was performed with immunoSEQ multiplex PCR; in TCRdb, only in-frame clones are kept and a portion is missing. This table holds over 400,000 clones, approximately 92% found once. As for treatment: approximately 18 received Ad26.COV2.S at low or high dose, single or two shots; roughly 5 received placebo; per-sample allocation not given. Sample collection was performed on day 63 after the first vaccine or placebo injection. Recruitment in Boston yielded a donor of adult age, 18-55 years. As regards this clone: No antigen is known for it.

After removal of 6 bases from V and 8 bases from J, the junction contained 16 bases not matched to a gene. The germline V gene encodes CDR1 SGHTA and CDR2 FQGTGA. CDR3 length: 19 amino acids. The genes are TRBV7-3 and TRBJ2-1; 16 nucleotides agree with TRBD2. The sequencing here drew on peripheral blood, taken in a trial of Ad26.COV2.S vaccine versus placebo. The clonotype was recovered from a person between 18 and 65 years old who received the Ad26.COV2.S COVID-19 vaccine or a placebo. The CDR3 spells CASRSGTGTSGRARDEQFF. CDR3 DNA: TGTGCCAGCAGGTCCGGGACAGGGACTAGCGGGAGGGCTAGGGATGAGCAGTTCTTC.